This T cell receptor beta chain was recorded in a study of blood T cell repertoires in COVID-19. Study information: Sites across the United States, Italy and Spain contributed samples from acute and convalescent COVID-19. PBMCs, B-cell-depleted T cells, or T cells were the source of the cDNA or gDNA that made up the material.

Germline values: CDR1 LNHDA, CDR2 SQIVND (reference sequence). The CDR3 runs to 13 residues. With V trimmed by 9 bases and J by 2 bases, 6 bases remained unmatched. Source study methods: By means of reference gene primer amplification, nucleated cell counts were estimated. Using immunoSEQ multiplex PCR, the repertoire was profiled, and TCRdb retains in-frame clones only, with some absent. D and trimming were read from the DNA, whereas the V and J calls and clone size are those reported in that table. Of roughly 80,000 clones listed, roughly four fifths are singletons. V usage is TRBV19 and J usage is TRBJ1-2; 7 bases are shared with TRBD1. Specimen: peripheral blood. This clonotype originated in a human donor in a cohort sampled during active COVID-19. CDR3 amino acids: CASGLQGNYGYTF. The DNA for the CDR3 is TGTGCCAGCGGACTACAGGGGAACTATGGCTACACCTTC.